The 13 T cell receptor beta chains presented below share a single source sample, sequenced in a study of cytomegalovirus exposure and HLA in healthy donors (dated by TCRdb to between 2016 and 2019). Libraries were built with the immunoSEQ multiplex PCR assay. For the multiplex PCR, a mixture combining 60 forward primers for TCR Vbeta segments and 13 reverse primers for TCR Jbeta segments was used. TCRdb holds this immuneACCESS table with in-frame rearrangements only. Some clones are missing; in checked studies, unresolved V genes explain under half, and the rest has no known cause. The sample table lists about 180,000 clones, more than 65% of them with a count of one. The top ten clones comprise more than 0.4% of the sample. The source material was PBMCs. These receptors all come from a woman in her forties or fifties in good health and CMV-seronegative.

This clone was counted once. This chain joins TRBV28 and TRBJ2-4, with 9 bases lining up with TRBD1. The germline gives CDR1 MDHEN, CDR2 SYDVKM. V dropped 5 bases and J dropped 8; count of bases not matched to a gene: 7. The CDR3 has 14 amino acids. The CDR3: CASSPRTGADIQYF. CDR3 bases: TGTGCCAGCAGTCCTCGGACAGGGGCGGACATTCAGTACTTC.

This chain connects TRBV30 to TRBJ1-1, with D tentatively TRBD1 (6 bases). Germline values: CDR1 GTSNPN, CDR2 SVGIG (reference sequence). Trimming removed 7 bases from V and 1 base from J, with 10 bases in between. The CDR3 spans 12 residues. CDR3 residues: CAFGQPNTEAFF. As DNA, the CDR3 is TGTGCCTTCGGACAGCCGAACACTGAAGCTTTCTTT.

The chain links TRBV6-1 to TRBJ1-4; 8 bases are a match to TRBD1. CDR1 is MNHNS and CDR2 is SASEGT in the germline V gene. The J segment lost 3 bases and the V segment lost 4 bases, leaving 1 base of the junction unmatched. The CDR3 has 14 residues. Written as DNA, the CDR3 is TGTGCCAGCAGTGTGGGACAGGCTAATGAAAAACTGTTTTTT. Its translation: CASSVGQANEKLFF.

CDR3 bases: TGTGCCAGCAGGCGCAGGGGTAATGAGCAGTTCTTC. Translation: CASRRRGNEQFF. The chain uses TRBV14 and TRBJ2-1; possible D gene TRBD1, 6 bases. The V and J ends lost 6 bases and 7 bases respectively, with 10 bases between them. The CDR3 consists of 12 residues. Germline CDR1 and CDR2: SGHDN and FVKESK.

V is TRBV6-5 and J is TRBJ1-1; D remains ambiguous. V lost 6 bases and J 0 bases, leaving 14 bases between the germline ends. Germline CDR1 reads MNHEY; CDR2 reads SVGAGI. This CDR3 is 15 amino acids long. The CDR3 DNA sequence: TGTGCCAGCAGCCCCTTGACGGGGTTGAACACTGAAGCTTTCTTT. It codes for CASSPLTGLNTEAFF.

This clone was seen only once. The V and J genes are TRBV18 and TRBJ1-4, with 8 bases fitting TRBD1. Germline V gives CDR1 KGHSH, CDR2 LQKENI. The junction had 3 bases not matched to a gene; V was cut back by 3 bases and J by 6 bases. The CDR3 runs to 14 residues. For the CDR3, the DNA is TGTGCCAGCTCACCTCCGGGACAGGATGAAAAACTGTTTTTT. It specifies CASSPPGQDEKLFF.

The chain couples TRBV9 to TRBJ1-3; D call uncertain. Germline CDR1 SGDLS, CDR2 YYNGEE. V lost 4 bases, J lost 0 bases, and 8 bases lay in between. The CDR3 consists of 14 residues. CDR3 sequence: CASSQQSSGNTIYF. CDR3 DNA sequence: TGTGCCAGCAGCCAACAGAGCTCTGGAAACACCATATATTTT.

A single count supports this clone. The chain uses TRBV27 and TRBJ2-1, with 8 bases matching TRBD2. V shed 3 bases, J shed 6 bases, and the junction held 4 bases outside the gene matches. The germline CDR1 and CDR2 sequences are MNHEY and SMNVEV (reference sequence). CDR3 length equals 14 residues. The CDR3 region is CASSLRGEFNEQFF. Here the CDR3 DNA reads TGTGCCAGCAGTTTGCGGGGGGAATTCAATGAGCAGTTCTTC.

Notes on this clone: At one end, the junction sequence differs from germline, possibly due to a read error. V is TRBV7-8 and J is TRBJ1-3; D possibly corresponds to TRBD1 (6 bases). The germline V gene has CDR1 SGHVS and CDR2 FQNEAQ. The CDR3 has 12 residues. The CDR3 DNA follows: TGTGTCAGCAGACAGGCCGGAAACACCATATATTTT. Its translation is CVSRQAGNTIYF.

The CDR3 DNA is TGTGCCAGCAGCTTCCGTCGGACTAGCGGGGTGAATGAGCAGTTCTTC. Translated: CASSFRRTSGVNEQFF. The rearrangement links TRBV7-2 to TRBJ2-1; 12 bases line up with TRBD2. Germline values: CDR1 SGHTA, CDR2 FQGNSA. With 3 bases clipped from V and 7 bases from J, the junction kept 7 bases outside the gene matches. The CDR3 spans 16 residues. The complete variable domain, with remaining parts taken from reference TRBV7-2 and TRBJ2-1, reads GAGVSQSPSNKVTEKGKDVELRCDPISGHTALYWYRQSLGQGLEFLIYFQGNSAPDKSGLPSDRFSAERTGGSVSTLTIQRTQQEDSAVYLCASSFRRTSGVNEQFFGPGTRLTVL.

V is TRBV19 and J is TRBJ1-5; D is undetermined. Germline lookup yields CDR1 LNHDA and CDR2 SQIVND (reference sequence). The CDR3 runs 14 residues. V lost 5 bases, J lost 2 bases, and 10 bases lay in between. The CDR3 coding sequence is TGTGCCAGTAGTGTATATACGGGCAATCAGCCCCAGCATTTT. Translated, it gives CASSVYTGNQPQHF.

The chain combines TRBV7-9 with TRBJ2-7; TRBD1 matches 9 bases. The germline V gene encodes CDR1 SEHNR and CDR2 FQNEAQ (reference sequence). CDR3 length: 14 amino acids. V lost 4 bases, J lost 7 bases, and 8 bases stayed unmatched. The CDR3 here is CASSYNRGQGEQYF. CDR3 in DNA: TGTGCCAGCAGCTATAACAGGGGGCAAGGGGAGCAGTACTTC.

The gene calls are TRBV7-2 and TRBJ2-2; D is possibly TRBD1 (5 bases). Between the trimmed V and J ends, which lost 1 base and 7 bases, there was a span of 19 bases. Germline V gene data show CDR1 as SGHTA and CDR2 as FQGNSA. The CDR3 has 17 amino acids. The CDR3 DNA is TGTGCCAGCAGCTTAGAGGCTTCCAGGGTAATTTACGGGGAGCTGTTTTTT. This codes for CASSLEASRVIYGELFF.